This is a list of T cell receptor beta chains from one sample in a study of cytomegalovirus exposure and HLA in healthy donors. Assay used: immunoSEQ multiplex PCR; TCRdb lists only in-frame clones, some missing. The data hold 60,000 to 100,000 clones, with around 79% observed a single time. Sample: PBMCs. Receptors were obtained from a man aged 40-55 years in good health and CMV-seronegative. CDR3s leave out the opening cysteine and the closing phenylalanine or tryptophan. Each record gives: clone size, J gene, V gene, CDR3 protein. The size field is filled for only some rows; it gives once, few, many or a size class.

size: .; J: TRBJ2-1; V: TRBV6-5; CDR3: ASSTTRTGHNEQF
size: .; J: TRBJ1-1; V: TRBV5-1; CDR3: ASSPGASNTEAF
size: few; J: TRBJ1-1; V: TRBV6-1; CDR3: ASTPLGQEGTEAF
size: .; J: TRBJ2-6; V: TRBV27; CDR3: ASSLLGEAFSGANVLT
size: once; J: TRBJ2-7; V: TRBV2; CDR3: AGRRIDFSSYEQY
size: .; J: TRBJ2-3; V: TRBV2; CDR3: ASRGTLSGADTQY
size: once; J: TRBJ2-1; V: TRBV5-1; CDR3: ASTGTGKYNEQF
size: .; J: TRBJ2-2; V: TRBV7-3; CDR3: ASTLAGDTTGELF
size: .; J: TRBJ1-1; V: TRBV7-9; CDR3: ASSPQGGWVPEAF
size: .; J: TRBJ1-3; V: TRBV6-5; CDR3: ASSTRSGSGNTIY
size: .; J: TRBJ2-5; V: TRBV28; CDR3: AVLGLEETQY